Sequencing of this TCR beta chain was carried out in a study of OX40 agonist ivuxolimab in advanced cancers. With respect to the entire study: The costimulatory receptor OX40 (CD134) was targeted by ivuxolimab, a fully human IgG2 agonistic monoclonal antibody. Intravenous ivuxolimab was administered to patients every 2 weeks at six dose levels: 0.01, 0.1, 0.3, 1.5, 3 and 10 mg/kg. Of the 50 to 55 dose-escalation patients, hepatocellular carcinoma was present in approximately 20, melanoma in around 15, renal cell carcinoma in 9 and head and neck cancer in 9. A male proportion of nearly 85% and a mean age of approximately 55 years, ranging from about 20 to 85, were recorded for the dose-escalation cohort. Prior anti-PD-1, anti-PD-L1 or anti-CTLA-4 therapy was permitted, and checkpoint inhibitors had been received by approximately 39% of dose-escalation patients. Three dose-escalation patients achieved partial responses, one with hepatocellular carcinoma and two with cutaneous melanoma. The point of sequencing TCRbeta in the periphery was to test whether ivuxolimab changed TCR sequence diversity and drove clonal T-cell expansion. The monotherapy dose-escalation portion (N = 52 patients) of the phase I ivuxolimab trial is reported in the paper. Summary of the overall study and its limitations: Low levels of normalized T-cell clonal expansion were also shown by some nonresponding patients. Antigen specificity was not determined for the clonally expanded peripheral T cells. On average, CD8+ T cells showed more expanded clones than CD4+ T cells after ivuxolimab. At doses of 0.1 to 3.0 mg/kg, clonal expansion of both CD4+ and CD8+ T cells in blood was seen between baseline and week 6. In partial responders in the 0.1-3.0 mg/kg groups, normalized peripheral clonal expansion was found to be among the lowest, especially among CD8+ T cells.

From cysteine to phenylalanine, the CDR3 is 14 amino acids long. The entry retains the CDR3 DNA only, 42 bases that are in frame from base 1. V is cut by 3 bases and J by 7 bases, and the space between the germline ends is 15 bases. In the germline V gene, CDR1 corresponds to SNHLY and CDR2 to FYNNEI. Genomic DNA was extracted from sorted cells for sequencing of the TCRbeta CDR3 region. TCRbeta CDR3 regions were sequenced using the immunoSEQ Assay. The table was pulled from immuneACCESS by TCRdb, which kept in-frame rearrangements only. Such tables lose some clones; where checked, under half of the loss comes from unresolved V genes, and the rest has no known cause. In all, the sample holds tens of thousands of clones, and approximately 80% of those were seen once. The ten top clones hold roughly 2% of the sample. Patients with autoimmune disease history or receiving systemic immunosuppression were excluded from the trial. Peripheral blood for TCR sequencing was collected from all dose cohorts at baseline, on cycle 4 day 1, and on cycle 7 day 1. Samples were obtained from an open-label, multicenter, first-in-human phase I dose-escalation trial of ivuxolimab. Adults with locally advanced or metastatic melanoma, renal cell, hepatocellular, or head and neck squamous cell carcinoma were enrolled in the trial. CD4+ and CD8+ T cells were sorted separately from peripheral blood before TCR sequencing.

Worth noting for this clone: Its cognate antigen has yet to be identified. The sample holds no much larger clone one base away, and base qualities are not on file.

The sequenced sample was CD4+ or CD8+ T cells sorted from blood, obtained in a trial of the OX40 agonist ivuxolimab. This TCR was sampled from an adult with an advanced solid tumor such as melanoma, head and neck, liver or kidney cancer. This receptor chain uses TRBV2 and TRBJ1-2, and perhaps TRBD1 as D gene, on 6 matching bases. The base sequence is TGTGCCAGCAGTGACAGGGGCGAAGGGGCTGGCTACACCTTC. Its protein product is CASSDRGEGAGYTF.